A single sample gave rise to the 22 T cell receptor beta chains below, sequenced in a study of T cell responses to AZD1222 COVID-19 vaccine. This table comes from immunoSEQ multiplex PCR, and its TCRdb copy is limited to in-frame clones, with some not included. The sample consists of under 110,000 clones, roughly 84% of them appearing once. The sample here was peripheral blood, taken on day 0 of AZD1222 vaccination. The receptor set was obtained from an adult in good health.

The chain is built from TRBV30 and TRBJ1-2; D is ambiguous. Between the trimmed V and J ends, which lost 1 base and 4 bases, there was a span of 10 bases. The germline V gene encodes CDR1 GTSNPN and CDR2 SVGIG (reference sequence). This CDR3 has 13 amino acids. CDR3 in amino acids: CAWSATGSYGYTF. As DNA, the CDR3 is TGTGCCTGGAGTGCTACGGGGAGCTATGGCTACACCTTC.

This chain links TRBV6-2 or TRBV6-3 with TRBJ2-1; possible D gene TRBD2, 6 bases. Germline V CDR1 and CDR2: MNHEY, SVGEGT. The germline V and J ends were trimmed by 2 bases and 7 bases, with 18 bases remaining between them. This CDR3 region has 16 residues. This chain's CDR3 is CASSYPTGGVSNEQFF. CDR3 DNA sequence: TGTGCCAGCAGTTACCCGACGGGCGGGGTGTCGAATGAGCAGTTCTTC.

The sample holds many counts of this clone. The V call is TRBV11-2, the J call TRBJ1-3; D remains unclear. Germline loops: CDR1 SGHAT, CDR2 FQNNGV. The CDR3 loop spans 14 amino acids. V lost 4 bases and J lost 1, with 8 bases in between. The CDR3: CASSSGMSGNTIYF. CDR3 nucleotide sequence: TGTGCCAGCAGCTCCGGGATGTCTGGAAACACCATATATTTT.

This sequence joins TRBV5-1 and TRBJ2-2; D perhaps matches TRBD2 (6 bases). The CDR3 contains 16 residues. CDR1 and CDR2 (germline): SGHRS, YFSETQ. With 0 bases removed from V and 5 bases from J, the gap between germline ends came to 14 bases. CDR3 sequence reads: CASSLDGGVDTGELFF. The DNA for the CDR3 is TGCGCCAGCAGCTTGGACGGAGGGGTGGATACCGGGGAGCTGTTTTTT.

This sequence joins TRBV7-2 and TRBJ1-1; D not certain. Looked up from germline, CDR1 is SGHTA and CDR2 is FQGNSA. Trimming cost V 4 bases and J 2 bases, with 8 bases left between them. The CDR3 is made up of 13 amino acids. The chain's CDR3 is CASSYDPNTEAFF. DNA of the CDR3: TGTGCCAGCAGCTACGACCCAAACACTGAAGCTTTCTTT.

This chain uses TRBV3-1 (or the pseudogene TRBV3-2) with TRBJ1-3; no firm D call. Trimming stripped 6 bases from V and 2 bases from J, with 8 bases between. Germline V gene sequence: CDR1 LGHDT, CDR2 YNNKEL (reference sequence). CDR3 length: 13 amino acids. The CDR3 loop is CASREGPGNTIYF. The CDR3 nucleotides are TGTGCCAGCAGAGAGGGCCCTGGAAACACCATATATTTT.

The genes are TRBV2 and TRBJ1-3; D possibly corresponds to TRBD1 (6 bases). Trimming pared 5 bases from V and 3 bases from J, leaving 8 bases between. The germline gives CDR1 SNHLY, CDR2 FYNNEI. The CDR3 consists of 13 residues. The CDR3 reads CASSKQGGNTIYF. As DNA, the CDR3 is TGTGCCAGCAGTAAACAGGGTGGAAACACCATATATTTT.

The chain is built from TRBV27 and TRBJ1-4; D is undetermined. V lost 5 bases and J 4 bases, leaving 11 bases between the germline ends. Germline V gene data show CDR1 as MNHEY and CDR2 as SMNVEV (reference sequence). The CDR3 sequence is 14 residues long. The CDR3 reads CASSVNRGNEKLFF. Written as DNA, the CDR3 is TGTGCCAGCAGTGTCAACAGAGGTAATGAAAAACTGTTTTTT. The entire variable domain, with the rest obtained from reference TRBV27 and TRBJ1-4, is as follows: EAQVTQNPRYLITVTGKKLTVTCSQNMNHEYMSWYRQDPGLGLRQIYYSMNVEVTDKGDVPEGYKVSRKEKRNFPLILESPSPNQTSLYFCASSVNRGNEKLFFGSGTQLSVL.

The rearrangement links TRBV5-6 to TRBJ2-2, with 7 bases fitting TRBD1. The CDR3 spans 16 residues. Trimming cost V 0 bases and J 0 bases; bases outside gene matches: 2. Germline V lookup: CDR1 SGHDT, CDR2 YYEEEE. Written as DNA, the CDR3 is TGTGCCAGCAGCTTGGCAGGGACAGCGAACACCGGGGAGCTGTTTTTT. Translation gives CASSLAGTANTGELFF.

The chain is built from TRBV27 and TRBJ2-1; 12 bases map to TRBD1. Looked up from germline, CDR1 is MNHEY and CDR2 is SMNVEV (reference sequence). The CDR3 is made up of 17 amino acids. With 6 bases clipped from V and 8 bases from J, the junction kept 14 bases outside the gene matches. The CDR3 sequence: CASSEMRGTGGIYEQFF. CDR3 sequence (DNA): TGTGCCAGCAGCGAGATGAGGGGGACAGGGGGCATCTATGAGCAGTTCTTC.

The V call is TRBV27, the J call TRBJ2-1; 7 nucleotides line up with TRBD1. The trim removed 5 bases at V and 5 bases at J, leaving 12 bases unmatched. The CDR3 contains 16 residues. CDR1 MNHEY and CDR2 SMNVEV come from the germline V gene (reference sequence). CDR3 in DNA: TGTGCCAGCAGTCCAATAACAGGGGCACTACACAATGAGCAGTTCTTC. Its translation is CASSPITGALHNEQFF.

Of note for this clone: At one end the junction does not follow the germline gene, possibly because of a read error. The CDR3 region has the DNA TGTGCCAGCCGTGACAGGGACTATGGCTACACCTTC. This gives the protein CASRDRDYGYTF. The chain links TRBV6-1 to TRBJ1-2; TRBD1 agrees at 7 bases. CDR1 and CDR2 (germline): MNHNS, SASEGT. The CDR3 loop spans 12 amino acids.

This CDR3 reads CASSDHGSTDTQYF. The CDR3 DNA follows: TGTGCCAGCAGTGACCATGGAAGCACAGATACGCAGTATTTT. This chain connects TRBV25-1 to TRBJ2-3; no clear D gene. CDR3 length: 14 residues. V gave up 3 bases and J gave up 0 bases, with 7 bases separating them. From germline, CDR1 is MGHDK and CDR2 SYGVNS.

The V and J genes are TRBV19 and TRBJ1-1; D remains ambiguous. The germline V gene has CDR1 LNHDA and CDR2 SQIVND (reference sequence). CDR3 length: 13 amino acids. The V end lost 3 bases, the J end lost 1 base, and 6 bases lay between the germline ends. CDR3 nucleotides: TGTGCCAGTAGTATGATGGGGAACACTGAAGCTTTCTTT. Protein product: CASSMMGNTEAFF.

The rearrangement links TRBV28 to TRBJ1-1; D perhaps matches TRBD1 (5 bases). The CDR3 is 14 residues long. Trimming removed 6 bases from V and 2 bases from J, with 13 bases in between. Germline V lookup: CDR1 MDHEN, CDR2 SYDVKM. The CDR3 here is CASRVSQANTEAFF. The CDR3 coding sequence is TGTGCCAGCAGAGTGTCACAGGCCAACACTGAAGCTTTCTTT.

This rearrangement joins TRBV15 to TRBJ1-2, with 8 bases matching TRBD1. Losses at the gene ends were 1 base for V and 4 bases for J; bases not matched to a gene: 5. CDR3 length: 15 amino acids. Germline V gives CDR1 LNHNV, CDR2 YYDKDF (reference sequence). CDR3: CATSRGVDRGYGYTF. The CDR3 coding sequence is TGTGCCACCAGCAGAGGGGTCGACAGGGGCTATGGCTACACCTTC.

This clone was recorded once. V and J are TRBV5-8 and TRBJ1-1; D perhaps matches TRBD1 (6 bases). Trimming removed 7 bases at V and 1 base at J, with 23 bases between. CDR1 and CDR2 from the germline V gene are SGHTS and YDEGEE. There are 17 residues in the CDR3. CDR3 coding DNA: TGTGCCAGCCCCGTCGGGCAGGGGCCCGCGGAGAACACTGAAGCTTTCTTT. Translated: CASPVGQGPAENTEAFF.

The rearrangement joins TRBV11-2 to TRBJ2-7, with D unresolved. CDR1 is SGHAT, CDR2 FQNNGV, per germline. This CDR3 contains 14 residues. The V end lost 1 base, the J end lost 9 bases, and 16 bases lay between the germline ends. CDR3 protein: CASSLASPYEGQYF. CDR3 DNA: TGTGCCAGCAGCTTAGCCAGCCCCTACGAAGGGCAGTACTTC.

CDR3 bases: TGTGCCAGCAGCTTAGTAGACGGTCCCTACGAGCAGTACTTC. This sequence encodes CASSLVDGPYEQYF. The V gene is TRBV7-8, the J gene TRBJ2-7; D remains ambiguous. CDR3 size: 14 residues. V shed 1 base and J shed 2 bases, with 9 bases lying between them. CDR1 and CDR2 (germline): SGHVS, FQNEAQ.

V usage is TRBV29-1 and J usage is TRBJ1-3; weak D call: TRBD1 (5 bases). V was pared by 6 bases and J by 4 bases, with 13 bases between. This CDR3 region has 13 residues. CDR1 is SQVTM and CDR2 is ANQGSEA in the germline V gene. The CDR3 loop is CSVTDHSGNTIYF. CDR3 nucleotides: TGCAGCGTGACAGACCACTCGGGAAACACCATATATTTT.

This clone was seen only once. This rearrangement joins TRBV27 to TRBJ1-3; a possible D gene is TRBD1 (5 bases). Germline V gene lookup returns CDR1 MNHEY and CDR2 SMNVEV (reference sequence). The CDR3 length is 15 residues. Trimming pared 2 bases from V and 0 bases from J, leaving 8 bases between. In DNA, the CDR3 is TGTGCCAGCAGTTTACAGGGAGCCTCTGGAAACACCATATATTTT. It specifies CASSLQGASGNTIYF.

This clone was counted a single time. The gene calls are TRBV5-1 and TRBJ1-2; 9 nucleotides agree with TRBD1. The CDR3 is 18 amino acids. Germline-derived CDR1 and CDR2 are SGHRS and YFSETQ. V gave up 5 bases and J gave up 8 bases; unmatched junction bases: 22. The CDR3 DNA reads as TGCGCCAGCAGAAGCTCCGGGACAGGGCAATGGGGGGTATTCGGCTACACCTTC. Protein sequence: CASRSSGTGQWGVFGYTF.